This TCR beta chain was identified in a study of identical twins. Study-level findings and limits: Conclusions rested on cross-sectional statistics rather than following the same donors. Memory repertoires lacked the insertion deficit that abundant cord blood beta clonotypes showed. The degree of excess twin sharing was weaker in beta out-of-frame sequences.

After template switching added a universal primer site, the resulting cDNA carried unique molecular identifiers. TCRdb reanalysed the 5' RACE reads using MiXCR and keeps one entry per CDR3 protein. The data hold about 100,000 distinct CDR3 sequences, with 4.5% to 6.5% observed a single time. A note on this clonotype: The antigen is unknown.

The CDR3 extends over 14 amino acids. V lost 6 bases to trimming and J lost 0 bases, with 9 bases between them. The V gene's germline CDR1 is MNHNS and CDR2 SASEGT. The sequence was collected from a woman in her fifties or sixties in good health. The J gene is TRBJ1-5, the V gene TRBV6-1, with a possible D match to TRBD1 (5 bases). Sequencing input: memory T cells sorted from blood. In DNA form, the CDR3 reads TGTGCCAGCAGGGACAAATATAGCAATCAGCCCCAGCATTTT. Translated, it gives CASRDKYSNQPQHF.